This TCR beta chain was recovered during a study of OX40 agonist ivuxolimab in advanced cancers. Study at large: Eligibility admitted prior anti-PD-1, anti-PD-L1 or anti-CTLA-4 therapy; roughly 40% had some.

On this clone itself: Its antigen is still unknown.

Study observations and caveats: CD4+ and CD8+ blood T cells expanded clonally by week 6 at 0.1 to 3.0 mg/kg. Expanded clones were, on average, more numerous among CD8+ T cells than CD4+.

Patients were ruled out by autoimmune disease history or systemic immunosuppression. The V gene lost 5 bases and the J gene lost 1 base, with 11 bases spanning the gap. CDR3 length: 15 amino acids. Looked up from germline, CDR1 is SGHTA and CDR2 is FQGNSA. Clones were sequenced by immunoSEQ multiplex PCR, and TCRdb holds only the in-frame ones, with some missing. The repertoire holds just under 75,000 clones, with 80% to 95% as singletons. The sequenced sample was CD4+ or CD8+ T cells sorted from blood, obtained in a trial of the OX40 agonist ivuxolimab. V and J are TRBV7-2 and TRBJ2-2, with D perhaps being TRBD1 or TRBD2 (5 bases each). The clonotype was recovered from an adult with an advanced solid tumor such as melanoma, head and neck, liver or kidney cancer. The DNA for the CDR3 is TGTGCCAGCAGCCCAGGGACGTGGAACACCGGGGAGCTGTTTTTT. It specifies CASSPGTWNTGELFF. Supplemented by reference TRBV7-2 and TRBJ2-2, the full variable domain reads GAGVSQSPSNKVTEKGKDVELRCDPISGHTALYWYRQSLGQGLEFLIYFQGNSAPDKSGLPSDRFSAERTGGSVSTLTIQRTQQEDSAVYLCASSPGTWNTGELFFGEGSRLTVL.